This T cell receptor beta chain emerged from a study of shared clonotypes between healthy human individuals. On the study more broadly: Sampling drew on donors who were a couple of women and a few men aged 18 to 49.

The J segment lost 2 bases and the V segment lost 3 bases, leaving 2 bases of the junction unmatched. The CDR3 length is 14 residues. Germline assignment: CDR1 SGHDT and CDR2 YYEEEE. Cells designated naive CD8 were CD45RO-negative and were positively selected for CCR7, with terminally differentiated effector memory CD45RA+ cells excluded. Recent acute infections and vaccinations were absent in the healthy HIV-negative adult donors. All donors were Caucasian adults living in Nashville, Tennessee. It was across several immunoSEQ plates that each subset's genomic DNA was evenly split. This table comes from immunoSEQ multiplex PCR, and its TCRdb copy is limited to in-frame clones, with some not included. The sample consists of more than 2 million clones, around 96% of them appearing once.

This clonotype was obtained from a man between 18 and 35 years old in good health. This chain connects TRBV5-6 to TRBJ1-2, with 9 nucleotides matching TRBD1. The sequencing sample was made of naive CD8+ T cells sorted from blood. The CDR3 is CASSSGTGNYGYTF. The CDR3 bases are TGTGCCAGCAGCTCGGGGACAGGGAACTATGGCTACACCTTC.